This entry lists 19 T cell receptor beta chains sequenced from one sample in a study of T cells in Graves' hyperthyroidism and ophthalmopathy. Regions amplified from RNA transcripts were the TCR beta CDR3 regions. A first-round RT-PCR of the TCR CDR3 used the HTBI primer set. MiXCR, run by TCRdb on the multiplex PCR reads, gives a single entry per CDR3 protein. The table lists fewer than 450,000 distinct CDR3 sequences, roughly 15% of them singletons. The sequencing sample was made of blood. The source of these receptors is a woman in her sixties or seventies with Graves' ophthalmopathy.

This clonotype has a count of ten or more. CDR3: CASSLAPGQGQETQYF. CDR3 bases: TGTGCCAGCAGTTTAGCTCCTGGACAGGGTCAGGAGACCCAGTACTTC. The chain joins TRBV12-3 or TRBV12-4 to TRBJ2-5, with TRBD1 identical over 8 bases. With V trimmed by 0 bases and J by 5 bases, 8 bases remained unmatched. The CDR3 has 16 amino acids.

The chain couples TRBV11-3 to TRBJ2-3; 9 bases line up with TRBD2. Germline CDR1 reads SGHNT; CDR2 reads YENEEA. This CDR3 is 15 amino acids long. V dropped 5 bases and J dropped 4; count of bases not matched to a gene: 7. CDR3 in amino acids: CASSPASGTPDTQYF. In DNA form, the CDR3 reads TGTGCCAGCAGCCCTGCTAGCGGGACCCCAGATACGCAGTATTTT. Filled out from reference TRBV11-3 and TRBJ2-3, the complete variable domain reads EAGVVQSPRYKIIEKKQPVAFWCNPISGHNTLYWYLQNLGQGPELLIRYENEEAVDDSQLPKDRFSAERLKGVDSTLKIQPAELGDSAVYLCASSPASGTPDTQYFGPGTRLTVL.

This clonotype was found a few times. The rearrangement joins TRBV5-1 to TRBJ2-7; 12 bases match TRBD1. Germline CDR1 reads SGHRS; CDR2 reads YFSETQ. The CDR3 covers 14 residues. Germline trimming cut 4 bases from V and 6 bases from J; bases unmatched to any gene: 5. In DNA, the CDR3 is TGCGCCAGCAGCACAGGGACAGGGGGCCTCGAGCAGTACTTC. Its translation: CASSTGTGGLEQYF.

This clonotype was counted many times. The genes are TRBV3-1 and TRBJ2-1, with 9 positions matching TRBD2. Germline trimming cut 0 bases from V and 7 bases from J; bases unmatched to any gene: 4. The germline gives CDR1 LGHDT, CDR2 YNNKEL (reference sequence). The CDR3 is made up of 15 amino acids. DNA of the CDR3: TGTGCCAGCAGCCAAGACCCGGGACTAGCAAATGAGCAGTTCTTC. It encodes CASSQDPGLANEQFF.

This clonotype was seen repeatedly, ten times or more. The chain combines TRBV2 with TRBJ1-1; 7 bases are a match to TRBD1. Germline V CDR1 and CDR2: SNHLY, FYNNEI. CDR3 length: 13 residues. V lost 7 bases, J lost 1 base, and 3 bases stayed unmatched. The CDR3 loop reads CASKGQQNTEAFF. The CDR3 DNA sequence: TGTGCCAGCAAGGGACAGCAGAACACTGAAGCTTTCTTT.

Details on this clonotype: Germline is not matched at one junction end, which may reflect a read error. V and J are TRBV5-1 and TRBJ2-1; weak D call: TRBD1 (6 bases). The CDR3 sequence is 17 residues long. CDR1 and CDR2 (germline): SGHRS, YFSETQ. DNA of the CDR3: TGCGCCAGCAGCTGGGGGCCCTACAGGGTAAGAAGCAATGAGCGGTTCTTC. Translating it yields CASSWGPYRVRSNERFF.

The chain uses TRBV6-1 and TRBJ1-1; D is possibly TRBD1 (5 bases). The CDR3 loop spans 14 amino acids. Trimming removed 5 bases from V and 1 base from J, with 11 bases in between. Germline CDR1 reads MNHNS; CDR2 reads SASEGT. CDR3: CASSSGAANTEAFF. CDR3 in DNA: TGTGCCAGCAGTTCCGGGGCAGCGAACACTGAAGCTTTCTTT.

In this sample, this clonotype turned up many times. This chain links TRBV20-1 with TRBJ1-4; 8 nucleotides line up with TRBD1. V shed 6 bases, J shed 10 bases, and the junction held 10 bases outside the gene matches. Germline V lookup: CDR1 DFQATT, CDR2 SNEGSKA (reference sequence). CDR3 size: 13 residues. For the CDR3, the DNA is TGCAGTGCGGATAGGACAGGGTGGGGAAAACTGTTTTTT. This sequence encodes CSADRTGWGKLFF.

V gene TRBV9 combines with J gene TRBJ2-7; unclear D gene. This CDR3 comprises 11 residues. V dropped 7 bases and J dropped 4 bases, with 9 bases sitting between them. Germline V gene sequence: CDR1 SGDLS, CDR2 YYNGEE. In DNA, the CDR3 is TGTGCCAGCGGCGAACCATACGAGCAGTACTTC. It is translated as CASGEPYEQYF.

This clonotype was observed at least ten times. The chain has TRBV6-1 and TRBJ2-7; D might be TRBD2 (6 bases). The CDR3 is made up of 11 amino acids. CDR1 and CDR2 (germline): MNHNS, SASEGT. Trimming left V 6 bases short and J 5 bases short, with 8 bases between. CDR3 region: CASSGSDEQYF. CDR3 in DNA: TGTGCCAGCAGCGGGAGCGACGAGCAGTACTTC.

This clonotype was detected ten times or more. This chain links TRBV28 with TRBJ2-1; D may match TRBD1 or TRBD2 (6 bases each). V lost 7 bases and J lost 2, with 15 bases in between. The germline V gene has CDR1 MDHEN and CDR2 SYDVKM. CDR3 length: 15 residues. DNA of the CDR3: TGTGCCAGCAACCTAGGAGGGGGTCCCTACAATGAGCAGTTCTTC. This translates into CASNLGGGPYNEQFF.

In this sample, this clonotype turned up many times. V gene TRBV30 combines with J gene TRBJ1-2; D uncertain. The V and J ends lost 0 bases and 2 bases respectively, with 10 bases between them. CDR1 and CDR2 (germline): GTSNPN, SVGIG (reference sequence). The CDR3 is 14 residues long. The CDR3 protein is CAWSVLRENYGYTF. Here the CDR3 DNA reads TGTGCCTGGAGTGTACTTAGGGAGAACTATGGCTACACCTTC.

The J gene is TRBJ1-2, the V gene TRBV29-1; D perhaps matches TRBD1 (5 bases). V was cut by 7 bases and J by 4 bases, with 16 bases left in between. The V gene's germline CDR1 is SQVTM and CDR2 ANQGSEA. CDR3 length: 13 residues. This CDR3 reads CSAGRRGPYGYTF. The CDR3 coding sequence is TGCAGCGCCGGGAGGAGGGGTCCCTATGGCTACACCTTC.

This clonotype has more than one count but fewer than ten. The rearrangement joins TRBV24-1 to TRBJ2-1; D is tentatively TRBD1 or TRBD2 (5 bases each). V was trimmed by 4 bases and J by 0 bases, leaving 12 bases between them. Germline-derived CDR1 and CDR2 are KGHDR and SFDVKD. This CDR3 contains 16 residues. DNA for the CDR3: TGTGCCACCAGTGACCCCGGGACCGGCTCCTACAATGAGCAGTTCTTC. Translating it yields CATSDPGTGSYNEQFF.

J is TRBJ2-2 and V is TRBV7-9, with 9 bases that match TRBD1. The V segment lost 6 bases and the J segment 1 base; nucleotides outside the gene matches: 3. Germline CDR1 and CDR2: SEHNR and FQNEAQ (reference sequence). The CDR3 extends over 15 amino acids. CDR3 amino acids: CASRSGQGNTGELFF. The CDR3 DNA follows: TGTGCCAGCAGATCGGGACAGGGGAACACCGGGGAGCTGTTTTTT.

This clonotype has just a few counts. A read error may produce the germline difference seen at one junction end. The CDR3 loop reads CASSVRGEQCF. In DNA form, the CDR3 reads TGCGCCAGCAGCGTAAGGGGCGAGCAGTGCTTC. V usage is TRBV5-1 and J usage is TRBJ2-7, with D perhaps matching TRBD1 (5 bases). CDR3 size: 11 residues. CDR1 is SGHRS and CDR2 is YFSETQ in the germline V gene.

This clonotype was seen more than once but under ten times. The genes are TRBV7-9 and TRBJ2-3; TRBD1 is a possible D gene (6 bases). Germline loops: CDR1 SEHNR, CDR2 FQNEAQ (reference sequence). The CDR3 totals 15 residues. V shed 5 bases and J shed 4 bases, with 16 bases lying between them. CDR3 protein: CASSPRQVGADTQYF. CDR3 coding DNA: TGTGCCAGCAGCCCGAGACAGGTTGGGGCAGATACGCAGTATTTT.

Worth noting for this clonotype: Possible read error: a much larger clone is one base away. The gene calls are TRBV3-1 and TRBJ1-1; D perhaps matches TRBD1 (6 bases). Germline V gene data show CDR1 as LGHDT and CDR2 as YNNKEL (reference sequence). The CDR3 is 13 amino acids. Trimming cost V 3 bases and J 3 bases, with 8 bases left between them. The CDR3 DNA follows: TGTGCCAGCAGCCATTCAGGGGACACTGAAGCTTTCTTT. Its protein is CASSHSGDTEAFF.

The rearrangement links TRBV20-1 to TRBJ2-1, with 7 bases aligning to TRBD2. Per the germline V gene, CDR1 is DFQATT and CDR2 is SNEGSKA (reference sequence). The CDR3 runs to 15 residues. V shed 6 bases and J 4 bases; nucleotides not matched to a gene: 12. CDR3: CSALEAGVFYNEQFF. The CDR3 region has the DNA TGCAGTGCCCTCGAGGCGGGAGTATTTTACAATGAGCAGTTCTTC.